A single sample gave rise to the 18 T cell receptor beta chains below, sequenced in a study of blood T cell repertoires in COVID-19. Sequencing was performed with immunoSEQ multiplex PCR; in TCRdb, only in-frame clones are kept and a portion is missing. The data contain roughly 160,000 clones, over 65% of them seen just once; the ten biggest clones take up 3%. What was sequenced was peripheral blood. Receptors originate from a woman older than 75 with acute or convalescent COVID-19.

The chain recombines TRBV3-1 (or the pseudogene TRBV3-2) with TRBJ1-1; tentatively, D is TRBD1 (5 bases). Germline V gene data show CDR1 as LGHDT and CDR2 as YNNKEL (reference sequence). V was shortened by 0 bases and J by 8 bases, with 16 bases between the two germline ends. The CDR3 runs to 15 residues. CDR3 coding DNA: TGTGCCAGCAGCCAAGATACCAGGGTAGGAGGGGAAGCTTTCTTT. Protein product: CASSQDTRVGGEAFF.

This chain connects TRBV2 to TRBJ2-7; D is perhaps TRBD1 (6 bases). Trimming pared 5 bases from V and 5 bases from J, leaving 16 bases between. The CDR3 extends over 14 amino acids. Germline lookup yields CDR1 SNHLY and CDR2 FYNNEI. The CDR3 DNA reads as TGTGCCAGCAGTCGAGGTGGGACAACGCACGAGCAGTACTTC. It encodes CASSRGGTTHEQYF.

This clone was counted only a few times. The chain carries TRBV5-6 and TRBJ2-2; possibly TRBD2 for D (6 bases). Germline V gene sequence: CDR1 SGHDT, CDR2 YYEEEE. The CDR3 length is 16 residues. V lost 4 bases, J lost 3 bases, and 16 bases lay in between. The CDR3 loop is CASSRFVEGDTGELFF. DNA of the CDR3: TGTGCCAGCAGCAGGTTCGTGGAGGGAGACACCGGGGAGCTGTTTTTT.

The chain employs TRBV28 and TRBJ1-2, with 9 bases aligning to TRBD1. CDR3 size: 13 residues. In germline, CDR1 is MDHEN, CDR2 SYDVKM. The ends lost 8 bases at V and 4 bases at J; junction bases unmatched: 5. The chain's CDR3 is CASRGTGSYGYTF. CDR3 nucleotide sequence: TGTGCCAGCCGCGGGACAGGGAGCTATGGCTACACCTTC.

V gene TRBV10-3 combines with J gene TRBJ2-2; the match to TRBD2 covers 7 bases. Germline values: CDR1 ENHRY, CDR2 SYGVKD. This CDR3 is built from 15 residues. V lost 11 bases, J lost 9 bases, and 18 bases stayed unmatched. This chain's CDR3 is CACAGALLADRELFF. Here the CDR3 DNA reads TGTGCCTGCGCGGGTGCGCTGCTAGCGGATAGGGAGCTGTTTTTT.

The rearrangement uses TRBV7-9 and TRBJ2-1, with 8 bases that match TRBD2. CDR1 and CDR2 from the germline V gene are SEHNR and FQNEAQ (reference sequence). The CDR3 spans 15 residues. The V and J ends lost 6 bases and 3 bases, in that order; junction bases with no gene match: 7. CDR3 sequence: CASRPGSGSYNEQFF. The DNA for the CDR3 is TGTGCCAGCAGACCGGGGAGCGGGAGCTACAATGAGCAGTTCTTC. The full variable domain, completed using reference TRBV7-9 and TRBJ2-1, is DTGVSQNPRHKITKRGQNVTFRCDPISEHNRLYWYRQTLGQGPEFLTYFQNEAQLEKSRLLSDRFSAERPKGSFSTLEIQRTEQGDSAMYLCASRPGSGSYNEQFFGPGTRLTVL.

This rearrangement joins TRBV10-1 to TRBJ2-3; D gene uncertain. The CDR3 length is 14 residues. The V end lost 5 bases, the J end lost 0 bases, and 9 bases lay between the germline ends. Germline CDR1 reads WNHNN; CDR2 reads SYGVQD (reference sequence). The chain's CDR3 is CASSRDSSTDTQYF. CDR3 in DNA: TGCGCCAGCAGTCGCGATAGCAGCACAGATACGCAGTATTTT.

The chain employs TRBV5-1 and TRBJ2-5; 10 nucleotides agree with TRBD2. V trimming: 0 bases; J trimming: 5 bases; junction bases outside the gene matches: 7. From germline, CDR1 is SGHRS and CDR2 YFSETQ. The CDR3 is 16 amino acids. CDR3 nucleotides: TGCGCCAGCAGCTTGGCTGGGACTAGCGTCTACGAGACCCAGTACTTC. Translated, it gives CASSLAGTSVYETQYF. Filled out from reference TRBV5-1 and TRBJ2-5, the complete variable domain reads KAGVTQTPRYLIKTRGQQVTLSCSPISGHRSVSWYQQTPGQGLQFLFEYFSETQRNKGNFPGRFSGRQFSNSRSEMNVSTLELGDSALYLCASSLAGTSVYETQYFGPGTRLLVL.

The chain carries TRBV19 and TRBJ2-7, with 8 bases matching TRBD2. Germline trimming cut 5 bases from V and 1 base from J; bases unmatched to any gene: 4. CDR1 is LNHDA, CDR2 SQIVND, per germline (reference sequence). This CDR3 is 14 amino acids long. CDR3 residues: CASSLRLASYEQYF. The CDR3 DNA is TGTGCCAGTAGTTTAAGACTAGCGTCCTACGAGCAGTACTTC.

The gene calls are TRBV19 and TRBJ1-2, with D perhaps matching TRBD1 (5 bases). The CDR3 totals 13 residues. CDR1 and CDR2 from the germline V gene are LNHDA and SQIVND (reference sequence). V was pared by 0 bases and J by 7 bases, with 9 bases between. The CDR3 DNA reads as TGTGCCAGTAGTATAGACAGGGACTCTGGCTACACCTTC. It codes for CASSIDRDSGYTF.

V and J are TRBV9 and TRBJ1-4; D not certain. Between the trimmed V and J ends, which lost 1 base and 0 bases, there was a span of 4 bases. Germline V gives CDR1 SGDLS, CDR2 YYNGEE. This CDR3 has 14 amino acids. CDR3 in amino acids: CASSVQATNEKLFF. CDR3 bases: TGTGCCAGCAGCGTACAGGCAACTAATGAAAAACTGTTTTTT.

The chain couples TRBV11-3 to TRBJ2-2, with TRBD1 matching 8 bases. CDR3 length: 16 amino acids. In germline, CDR1 is SGHNT, CDR2 YENEEA. V shed 5 bases, J shed 3 bases, and the junction held 8 bases outside the gene matches. The CDR3 sequence is CASSQRTGFDTGELFF. In DNA, the CDR3 is TGTGCCAGCAGCCAGAGGACAGGGTTCGACACCGGGGAGCTGTTTTTT.

The gene calls are TRBV28 and TRBJ2-3, with D maybe TRBD1 (5 bases). CDR1 MDHEN and CDR2 SYDVKM come from the germline V gene. The CDR3 sequence is 14 residues long. Trimming took 6 bases from V and 4 from J, leaving 14 bases between them. The CDR3 sequence: CASRHTGVADTQYF. The CDR3, as DNA: TGTGCCAGCAGACATACAGGAGTCGCAGATACGCAGTATTTT.

A few counts support this clone. The chain recombines TRBV30 with TRBJ1-5; a weak D match, TRBD1 (6 bases). V was trimmed by 5 bases and J by 6 bases, leaving 14 bases between them. The CDR3 is 13 residues long. Germline values: CDR1 GTSNPN, CDR2 SVGIG (reference sequence). The CDR3 bases are TGTGCCTGGGGGGGACACTTGGGTCAGCCCCAGCATTTT. Protein sequence: CAWGGHLGQPQHF.

This chain uses TRBV11-2 with TRBJ1-1; possible D gene TRBD1, 5 bases. Germline values: CDR1 SGHAT, CDR2 FQNNGV. V was pared by 5 bases and J by 4 bases, with 23 bases between. This CDR3 has 17 residues. The CDR3 reads CASSPRSGGVRGTEAFF. The CDR3 bases are TGTGCCAGCAGCCCACGTTCCGGGGGAGTCCGAGGCACTGAAGCTTTCTTT.

The chain carries TRBV29-1 and TRBJ1-1; D gene uncertain. CDR3 size: 10 residues. Germline V gives CDR1 SQVTM, CDR2 ANQGSEA. The V end was cut by 3 bases, the J end by 5 bases, with 4 bases between. The CDR3 DNA is TGCAGCGTTGAGGAGACTGAAGCTTTCTTT. Translation gives CSVEETEAFF.

The chain has TRBV14 and TRBJ2-5; 11 bases match TRBD2. The V segment lost 4 bases and the J segment 4 bases; nucleotides outside the gene matches: 5. The CDR3 is 15 residues long. Germline-derived CDR1 and CDR2 are SGHDN and FVKESK. The CDR3 protein is CASSPLAGGTETQYF. CDR3 nucleotide sequence: TGTGCCAGCAGCCCCCTAGCGGGGGGAACAGAGACCCAGTACTTC.

The V gene is TRBV21-1, the J gene TRBJ2-1; the DNA was not used to check the table's D call, TRBD1. TRBV21-1 is given as a pseudogene. This CDR3 is built from 16 residues. CDR3 protein: CASSKKGGQGINEQFF. CDR3 bases: TGTGCCAGCAGCAAAAAGGGGGGACAGGGAATCAATGAGCAGTTCTTC.